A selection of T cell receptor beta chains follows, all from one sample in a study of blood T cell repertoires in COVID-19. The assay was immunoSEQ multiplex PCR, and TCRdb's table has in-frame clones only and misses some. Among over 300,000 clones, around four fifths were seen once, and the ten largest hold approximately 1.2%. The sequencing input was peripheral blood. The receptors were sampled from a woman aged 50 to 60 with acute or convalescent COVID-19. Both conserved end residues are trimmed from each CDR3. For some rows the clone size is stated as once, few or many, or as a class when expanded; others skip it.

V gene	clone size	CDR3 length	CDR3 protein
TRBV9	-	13	ASSLGPSVYYEQY
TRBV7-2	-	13	ASSDDSTSTDTQY
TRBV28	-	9	ASTMIGEQF
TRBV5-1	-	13	VSSLGGTGNWEQY
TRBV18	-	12	ASSPPQGASEQF
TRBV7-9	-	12	ASSLGGEGYEQY
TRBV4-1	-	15	ASSRNPLQVDDEKLF
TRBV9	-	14	ASSVEGQVGTDTQY
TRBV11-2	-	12	ASSEAKGVETQY
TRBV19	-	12	ASSDLAGAYEQY
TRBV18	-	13	ASSPGAGSLTEAF
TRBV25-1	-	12	ASGTGESTDTQY
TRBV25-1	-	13	ASSRQGAAPGSQY
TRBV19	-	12	ASSHRGTGEKLF
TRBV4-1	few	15	ASSQTETVSGANVLT
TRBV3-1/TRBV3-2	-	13	ASSQAGQNVQPQH
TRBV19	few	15	ASSPRRGQVSNQPQH
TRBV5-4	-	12	ASSSFLSGNTIY
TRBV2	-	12	ASSDQGPNYGYT
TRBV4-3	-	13	ASSQAVGQAYGYT